This T cell receptor (beta chain) was sequenced during a study of control samples from healthy donors and cancer patients. V was shortened by 0 bases and J by 6 bases, with 6 bases between the two germline ends. This CDR3 contains 13 residues. CDR1 and CDR2 (germline): SGHNT, YENEEA. This table comes from immunoSEQ multiplex PCR, and its TCRdb copy is limited to in-frame clones, with some not included. Found here are under 200,000 clones, roughly 94% of them singletons; the top ten hold roughly 15%. The sequencing input was PBMCs. The rearrangement uses TRBV11-3 and TRBJ2-4, with D perhaps matching TRBD1 (5 bases). The clonotype was recovered from a man aged 60 to 75 with colorectal cancer. The CDR3 DNA reads TGTGCCAGCAGCTTAGATCAGGGAAACATTCAGTACTTC. Its protein product is CASSLDQGNIQYF.